The 20 T cell receptor beta chains given below trace back to one sample, sequenced in a study of T cell responses to AZD1222 COVID-19 vaccine. Sequencing was performed with immunoSEQ multiplex PCR; in TCRdb, only in-frame clones are kept and a portion is missing. The sample lists about 140,000 clones; roughly 90% were seen once. The specimen was peripheral blood, collected on day 0 of AZD1222 vaccination. The receptor source for this set is an adult in good health.

The V call is TRBV18, the J call TRBJ2-1; 10 nucleotides agree with TRBD1. Germline CDR1 reads KGHSH; CDR2 reads LQKENI. V was pared by 4 bases and J by 2 bases, with 8 bases of the junction left unmatched. There are 17 residues in the CDR3. CDR3 protein: CASSLRDRGRPYNEQFF. In nucleotides, the CDR3 is TGTGCCAGCTCACTGAGGGACAGGGGACGTCCCTACAATGAGCAGTTCTTC.

As regards this clone: One end of the junction is discordant with germline, which a read error may explain. In nucleotides, the CDR3 is TGTGCCAGCAGTGAACAGCGGGAGGGCCTCTTGGACTTC. Translating gives CASSEQREGLLDF. V is TRBV2 and J is TRBJ2-5; TRBD2 agrees at 10 bases. Germline V gene data show CDR1 as SNHLY and CDR2 as FYNNEI. This CDR3 is 13 amino acids long.

The chain links TRBV19 to TRBJ2-1, with 10 bases fitting TRBD2. The CDR3 contains 15 residues. Germline assignment: CDR1 LNHDA and CDR2 SQIVND (reference sequence). V lost 5 bases, J lost 8 bases, and 9 bases stayed unmatched. The CDR3 loop is CASSPRVAGGDEQFF. The CDR3 DNA follows: TGTGCCAGTAGTCCCCGGGTAGCGGGGGGCGATGAGCAGTTCTTC.

As DNA, the CDR3 is TGTGCCAGCAGCTTGATTCCGCAGTCCACAGATACGCAGTATTTT. Protein product: CASSLIPQSTDTQYF. The rearrangement joins TRBV5-6 to TRBJ2-3; D gene ambiguous. The CDR3 runs 15 residues. Trimming took 1 base from V and 2 from J, leaving 11 bases between them. CDR1 and CDR2 (germline): SGHDT, YYEEEE.

The chain uses TRBV2 and TRBJ2-7, with 8 bases aligning to TRBD1. V shed 4 bases, J shed 4 bases, and the junction held 6 bases outside the gene matches. Germline V gene lookup returns CDR1 SNHLY and CDR2 FYNNEI. The CDR3 loop spans 14 amino acids. The CDR3 is CASSVGTGFYEQYF. The CDR3 DNA reads as TGTGCCAGCAGTGTCGGGACAGGATTTTACGAGCAGTACTTC.

This chain joins TRBV5-1 and TRBJ1-2; D is undetermined. CDR1 and CDR2 from the germline V gene are SGHRS and YFSETQ. Trimming took 4 bases from V and 4 from J, leaving 11 bases between them. This CDR3 comprises 13 residues. The CDR3 loop is CASSPTSSYGYTF. CDR3 DNA: TGCGCCAGCAGCCCCACATCAAGCTATGGCTACACCTTC.

The gene calls are TRBV11-2 and TRBJ1-1; TRBD1 might be the D (6 bases). V lost 5 bases and J 7 bases, leaving 23 bases between the germline ends. The CDR3 has 16 amino acids. Per germline, CDR1 SGHAT and CDR2 FQNNGV. The CDR3, as DNA: TGTGCCAGCAGCAAAAAACCTCAGGGGCCGGTTGGTGAAGCTTTCTTT. Protein product: CASSKKPQGPVGEAFF.

The rearrangement uses TRBV9 and TRBJ1-6; D remains ambiguous. Trimming took off 1 base at V and 7 bases at J, with 9 bases between the two ends. CDR3 length equals 14 residues. Germline CDR1 and CDR2: SGDLS and YYNGEE. DNA for the CDR3: TGTGCCAGCAGCGTATCCGGTTCAAATTCACCCCTCCACTTT. This encodes CASSVSGSNSPLHF.

This chain uses TRBV5-1 with TRBJ2-5; no clear D gene. The V end was cut by 4 bases, the J end by 4 bases, with 14 bases between. This CDR3 has 14 amino acids. Germline V CDR1 and CDR2: SGHRS, YFSETQ. The CDR3 region is CASSASSGRETQYF. In nucleotides, the CDR3 is TGCGCCAGCAGCGCCTCCTCAGGTAGAGAGACCCAGTACTTC.

This clone was observed once. CDR3 sequence reads: CASSDSNYGYTF. Written as DNA, the CDR3 is TGTGCCAGCAGCGATTCTAACTATGGCTACACCTTC. The chain joins TRBV9 to TRBJ1-2; D is ambiguous. CDR1 and CDR2 from the germline V gene are SGDLS and YYNGEE. With 3 bases removed from V and 0 bases from J, the gap between germline ends came to 3 bases. This CDR3 is 12 amino acids long.

The chain uses TRBV29-1 and TRBJ1-2; 7 bases match TRBD1. There are 12 residues in the CDR3. V lost 5 bases, J lost 2 bases, and 2 bases stayed unmatched. Germline CDR1 is SQVTM and CDR2 is ANQGSEA. The CDR3 reads CSVKTGNYGYTF. DNA of the CDR3: TGCAGCGTTAAGACAGGGAACTATGGCTACACCTTC.

The chain has TRBV7-8 and TRBJ2-3; no clear D gene. The germline V and J ends were trimmed by 1 base and 3 bases, with 8 bases remaining between them. This CDR3 region has 14 residues. Germline assignment: CDR1 SGHVS and CDR2 FQNEAQ. In nucleotides, the CDR3 is TGTGCCAGCAGCTTAGATCTCTTTACAGATACGCAGTATTTT. It translates to CASSLDLFTDTQYF.

The V call is TRBV4-1, the J call TRBJ1-5, with 9 nucleotides matching TRBD1. CDR1 MGHRA and CDR2 YSYEKL come from the germline V gene. This CDR3 has 15 residues. Germline trimming cut 6 bases from V and 1 base from J; bases unmatched to any gene: 4. The CDR3 DNA is TGCGCCAGCAGGGAACAGGGGGCGAGCAATCAGCCCCAGCATTTT. Translated: CASREQGASNQPQHF.

The genes are TRBV9 and TRBJ1-1; 8 nucleotides agree with TRBD1. Germline V gene lookup returns CDR1 SGDLS and CDR2 YYNGEE. V gave up 0 bases and J gave up 4 bases; unmatched junction bases: 5. The CDR3 is 15 residues long. The CDR3 DNA reads TGTGCCAGCAGCGTAGATGACAGGGGAGTCACTGAAGCTTTCTTT. This codes for CASSVDDRGVTEAFF. The variable domain in full, with the rest retrieved from reference TRBV9 and TRBJ1-1, is DSGVTQTPKHLITATGQRVTLRCSPRSGDLSVYWYQQSLDQGLQFLIQYYNGEERAKGNILERFSAQQFPDLHSELNLSSLELGDSALYFCASSVDDRGVTEAFFGQGTRLTVV.

This clone showed up many times. This sequence joins TRBV7-6 and TRBJ2-7, with 10 bases identical to TRBD1. The CDR3 is 15 residues long. V lost 6 bases to trimming and J lost 6 bases; unmatched junction nucleotides: 11. Germline CDR1 reads SGHVS; CDR2 reads FNYEAQ. CDR3 nucleotide sequence: TGTGCCAGCAGTCCAGGGGCGGGACAGGGGTCCGAGCAGTACTTC. Protein product: CASSPGAGQGSEQYF.

DNA of the CDR3: TGTGCCAGCAGCAGGACGCCAAATCAGCCCCAGCATTTT. It yields the protein CASSRTPNQPQHF. The chain uses TRBV12-3 or TRBV12-4 and TRBJ1-5; no firm D call. This CDR3 spans 13 amino acids. With 6 bases removed from V and 4 bases from J, the gap between germline ends came to 10 bases.

This clone appeared a few times. CDR3 nucleotides: TGTGCCAGCAGCCCGCGGGCCAGTACCGCTTCACCCCTCCACTTT. Translation: CASSPRASTASPLHF. This sequence joins TRBV7-6 and TRBJ1-6; no clear D. CDR3 length: 15 amino acids. Germline V gene data show CDR1 as SGHVS and CDR2 as FNYEAQ. The V gene lost 5 bases and the J gene lost 9 bases, with 17 bases spanning the gap.

The chain recombines TRBV7-6 with TRBJ2-3; 9 bases are shared with TRBD2. CDR3 length equals 16 residues. CDR1 and CDR2 (germline): SGHVS, FNYEAQ. With 2 bases clipped from V and 2 bases from J, the junction kept 5 bases outside the gene matches. CDR3 coding DNA: TGTGCCAGCAGCTTAAAGCGGGAGGAGATCACAGATACGCAGTATTTT. It translates to CASSLKREEITDTQYF.

The J gene is TRBJ1-1, the V gene TRBV7-9; D remains ambiguous. The CDR3 covers 13 residues. Germline-derived CDR1 and CDR2 are SEHNR and FQNEAQ (reference sequence). The V gene lost 3 bases and the J gene lost 0 bases, with 5 bases spanning the gap. CDR3 nucleotide sequence: TGTGCCAGCAGCTTGGTGCTGAACACTGAAGCTTTCTTT. The encoded protein is CASSLVLNTEAFF. Supplemented by reference TRBV7-9 and TRBJ1-1, the full variable domain reads DTGVSQNPRHKITKRGQNVTFRCDPISEHNRLYWYRQTLGQGPEFLTYFQNEAQLEKSRLLSDRFSAERPKGSFSTLEIQRTEQGDSAMYLCASSLVLNTEAFFGQGTRLTVV.

V and J are TRBV5-6 and TRBJ1-2; the match to TRBD1 covers 9 bases. This CDR3 has 12 residues. CDR1 is SGHDT, CDR2 YYEEEE, per germline. The trim removed 2 bases at V and 7 bases at J, leaving 0 bases unmatched. The CDR3 DNA sequence: TGTGCCAGCAGCTTACAGGGGGCTGGCTACACCTTC. It encodes CASSLQGAGYTF.